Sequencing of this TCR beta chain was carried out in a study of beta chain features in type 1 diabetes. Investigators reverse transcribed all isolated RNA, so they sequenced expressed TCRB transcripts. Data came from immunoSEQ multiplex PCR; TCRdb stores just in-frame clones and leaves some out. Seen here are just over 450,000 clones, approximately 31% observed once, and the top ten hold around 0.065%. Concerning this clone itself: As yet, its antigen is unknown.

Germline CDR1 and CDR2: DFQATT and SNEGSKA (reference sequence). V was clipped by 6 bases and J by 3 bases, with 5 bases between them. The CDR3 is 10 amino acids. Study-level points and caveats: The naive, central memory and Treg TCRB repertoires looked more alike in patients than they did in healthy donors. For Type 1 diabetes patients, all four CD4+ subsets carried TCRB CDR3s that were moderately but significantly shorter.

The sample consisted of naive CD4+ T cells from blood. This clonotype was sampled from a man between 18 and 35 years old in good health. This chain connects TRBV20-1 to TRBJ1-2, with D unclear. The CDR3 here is CSAQHYGYTF. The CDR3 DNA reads TGCAGTGCCCAGCACTATGGCTACACCTTC.